Presented here are 25 T cell receptor beta chains from one specimen sequenced in a study of T-cell reconstitution after alpha-beta-depleted transplantation in children. The library targeted TCRbeta and was prepared with unique molecular identifiers. Each CDR3 protein gets one entry after TCRdb re-called the PCR reads with MiXCR. The top ten hold about 7% of the sample, which has 25,000 to 30,000 distinct CDR3 sequences, about 6.2% seen once. Sample: PBMCs, mostly from graft donor cells, taken 180 days after TCRalphabeta/CD19-depleted stem cell transplant. These receptors were taken from a male patient between 5 and 17 years old who had a stem cell transplant for acute myeloid leukemia, so the T cells may come from the graft donor.

There are many counts of this clonotype. The V gene is TRBV3-1, the J gene TRBJ2-3, with 8 bases lining up with TRBD1. Unmatched junction bases numbered 12, after V lost 4 bases and J lost 3 bases. The CDR3 runs 17 residues. Germline V gene lookup returns CDR1 LGHDT and CDR2 YNNKEL (reference sequence). DNA for the CDR3: TGTGCCAGCAGCCGTGATAAAAGGACAGGGTCTACAGATACGCAGTATTTT. Encoded protein: CASSRDKRTGSTDTQYF.

This clonotype came up many times. The V gene is TRBV30, the J gene TRBJ2-2; 8 nucleotides match TRBD1. CDR1 is GTSNPN, CDR2 SVGIG, per germline (reference sequence). V shed 1 base and J 5 bases; nucleotides not matched to a gene: 0. The CDR3 length is 13 residues. The CDR3 region is CAWSGQGTGELFF. As DNA, the CDR3 is TGTGCCTGGAGTGGACAGGGGACCGGGGAGCTGTTTTTT.

This clonotype was seen at least ten times. The chain uses TRBV9 and TRBJ2-1; 11 positions match TRBD2. The CDR3 extends over 12 amino acids. Germline loops: CDR1 SGDLS, CDR2 YYNGEE. The V segment lost 3 bases and the J segment 12 bases; nucleotides outside the gene matches: 2. CDR3 sequence: CASSGTSGRQFF. CDR3 DNA: TGTGCCAGCAGCGGGACTAGCGGGCGGCAGTTCTTC.

This clonotype turned up a few times. It is unclear where the CDR3 begins or ends on the DNA, so no DNA is shown, and the CDR3 is as TCRdb lists it. The chain has TRBV27 and TRBJ2-2. Both ends counted, the CDR3 spans 13 residues. CDR1 is MNHEY, CDR2 SMNVEV, per germline (reference sequence). CDR3 sequence reads: CASRGSTGELFFF.

This clonotype has just a few counts. The chain links TRBV24-1 to TRBJ2-4, with 10 bases identical to TRBD1. Per the germline V gene, CDR1 is KGHDR and CDR2 is SFDVKD. The CDR3 length is 17 residues. V shed 4 bases and J 7 bases; nucleotides not matched to a gene: 12. The CDR3 coding sequence is TGTGCCACCAGTGAGGGGACCGGCCCGGGACAGGGGAACATTCAGTACTTC. The encoded protein is CATSEGTGPGQGNIQYF.

This clonotype is categorized as medium-sized (0.01 to 0.1%). The rearrangement links TRBV7-3 to TRBJ2-1; 8 bases line up with TRBD2. V gave up 1 base and J gave up 9 bases; unmatched junction bases: 17. CDR1 and CDR2 (germline): SGHTA, FQGTGA. There are 18 residues in the CDR3. The CDR3 loop is CASSLSGFQRERRGEQFF. In nucleotides, the CDR3 is TGTGCCAGCAGCTTAAGCGGGTTCCAGCGGGAGAGGAGGGGTGAGCAGTTCTTC.

The sample holds many counts of this clonotype. The chain is built from TRBV6-2 or TRBV6-3 and TRBJ2-7; the D gene is possibly TRBD1 (5 bases). In germline, CDR1 is MNHEY, CDR2 SVGEGT. This CDR3 is 17 amino acids long. Trimming stripped 2 bases from V and 6 bases from J, with 23 bases between. As DNA, the CDR3 is TGTGCCAGCAGTTACCCATCTTTGAGGACACACGATCTCGAGCAGTACTTC. It codes for CASSYPSLRTHDLEQYF.

This clonotype is medium-sized (0.01 to 0.1%). This chain joins TRBV15 and TRBJ2-1; the D gene is possibly TRBD2 (5 bases). This CDR3 spans 13 amino acids. Germline values: CDR1 LNHNV, CDR2 YYDKDF (reference sequence). The germline V and J ends were trimmed by 0 bases and 8 bases, with 8 bases remaining between them. CDR3 nucleotides: TGTGCCACCAGCAGAGATGGAGGCGATGAGCAGTTCTTC. This codes for CATSRDGGDEQFF.

This clonotype was detected ten times or more. The J gene is TRBJ1-1, the V gene TRBV28, with 7 bases lining up with TRBD1. The CDR3 covers 15 residues. V lost 7 bases to trimming and J lost 6 bases; unmatched junction nucleotides: 14. Germline CDR1 MDHEN, CDR2 SYDVKM. The CDR3 DNA follows: TGTGCCAGCAAGGGAGGGGGCGCGACGAAAGCTGAAGCTTTCTTT. It encodes CASKGGGATKAEAFF.

The sample holds many counts of this clonotype. The chain links TRBV18 to TRBJ1-1; 9 bases map to TRBD1. With 6 bases clipped from V and 3 bases from J, the junction kept 5 bases outside the gene matches. Germline values: CDR1 KGHSH, CDR2 LQKENI. The CDR3 contains 14 residues. In DNA form, the CDR3 reads TGTGCCAGCTCGCCTAGGACAGGGGACACTGAAGCTTTCTTT. Its protein is CASSPRTGDTEAFF.

This clonotype was seen many times. The chain carries TRBV18 and TRBJ2-1; D gene uncertain. The ends were cut back, 1 base at V and 4 bases at J, with 2 bases in the middle. The CDR3 length is 12 residues. Germline CDR1 KGHSH, CDR2 LQKENI. The CDR3 sequence is CASSPQYNEQFF. Written as DNA, the CDR3 is TGTGCCAGCTCACCACAGTACAATGAGCAGTTCTTC. Complete variable domain (other parts from reference TRBV18 and TRBJ2-1): NAGVMQNPRHLVRRRGQEARLRCSPMKGHSHVYWYRQLPEEGLKFMVYLQKENIIDESGMPKERFSAEFPKEGPSILRIQQVVRGDSAAYFCASSPQYNEQFFGPGTRLTVL.

This clonotype has ten or more counts. The chain has TRBV9 and TRBJ1-3; possibly TRBD1 for D (6 bases). V gave up 4 bases and J gave up 0 bases, with 11 bases separating them. CDR1 is SGDLS, CDR2 YYNGEE, per germline. This CDR3 has 15 residues. In DNA form, the CDR3 reads TGTGCCAGCAGCCCAGGGGCCTTCTCTGGAAACACCATATATTTT. Its protein product is CASSPGAFSGNTIYF.

The rearrangement uses TRBV19 and TRBJ2-7; 10 bases map to TRBD2. CDR3 length: 15 amino acids. Trimming at V came to 3 bases and at J to 7 bases, leaving 9 bases not matched to a gene. Looked up from germline, CDR1 is LNHDA and CDR2 is SQIVND (reference sequence). The CDR3 is CASSMGLAGAMEQYF. CDR3 in DNA: TGTGCCAGTAGTATGGGGCTAGCGGGAGCAATGGAGCAGTACTTC. Full variable domain (outside the CDR3, taken from reference TRBV19 and TRBJ2-7): DGGITQSPKYLFRKEGQNVTLSCEQNLNHDAMYWYRQDPGQGLRLIYYSQIVNDFQKGDIAEGYSVSREKKESFPLTVTSAQKNPTAFYLCASSMGLAGAMEQYFGPGTRLTVT.

This clonotype was seen at least ten times. The rearrangement uses TRBV14 and TRBJ2-2, with 7 bases matching TRBD2. The CDR3 sequence is 14 residues long. J gave up 4 bases and V 3 bases, and 2 bases lay outside the gene matches. Germline V gene lookup returns CDR1 SGHDN and CDR2 FVKESK. The DNA for the CDR3 is TGTGCCAGCAGCCAGACGGGGGGCACCGGGGAGCTGTTTTTT. It translates to CASSQTGGTGELFF.

This clonotype appeared many times. The rearrangement links TRBV4-1 to TRBJ1-6, with D maybe TRBD1 (5 bases). Trimming removed 3 bases from V and 10 bases from J, with 13 bases in between. Germline V gene data show CDR1 as MGHRA and CDR2 as YSYEKL. This CDR3 is 14 amino acids long. In DNA form, the CDR3 reads TGCGCCAGCAGCCAGCCCCACGGGGGATCACCCCTCCACTTT. Amino acids: CASSQPHGGSPLHF.

This clonotype was seen repeatedly, ten times or more. V gene TRBV5-4 combines with J gene TRBJ2-1; 11 bases fit TRBD1. The V and J ends lost 1 base and 8 bases, in that order; junction bases with no gene match: 5. The germline gives CDR1 SGHNT, CDR2 YYREEE (reference sequence). The CDR3 runs 15 residues. CDR3 DNA: TGTGCCAGCAGCTTGTCCGGGACAGGGGGGCATGAGCAGTTCTTC. This sequence encodes CASSLSGTGGHEQFF.

This clonotype is medium-sized in the sample. The chain joins TRBV12-3 or TRBV12-4 to TRBJ1-1, with D unclear. With 7 bases removed from V and 7 bases from J, the gap between germline ends came to 19 bases. CDR3 length: 14 residues. The CDR3 loop reads CASTSTGSLGEAFF. The CDR3 coding sequence is TGTGCCAGCACCTCAACCGGGTCCTTGGGTGAAGCTTTCTTT.

This clonotype has at least ten counts. V and J are TRBV4-2 and TRBJ2-5, with no clear D. The V end was cut by 4 bases, the J end by 5 bases, with 14 bases between. This CDR3 comprises 14 residues. CDR1 and CDR2 (germline): LGHNA, YNFKEQ. CDR3 in DNA: TGTGCCAGCAGCCGCATAACAGCAACGGAGACCCAGTACTTC. Translated: CASSRITATETQYF.

This clonotype was counted at least ten times. The rearrangement joins TRBV11-3 to TRBJ2-4, with D tentatively TRBD1 (6 bases). The V end lost 3 bases, the J end lost 0 bases, and 21 bases lay between the germline ends. Germline CDR1 is SGHNT and CDR2 is YENEEA. The CDR3 has 19 amino acids. The CDR3 bases are TGTGCCAGCAGCTTTACCGGGACAACAATTATTTTAGCCAAAAACATTCAGTACTTC. This encodes CASSFTGTTIILAKNIQYF.

Many counts were recorded for this clonotype. This chain joins TRBV19 and TRBJ2-4; D uncertain. The CDR3 spans 17 residues. CDR1 and CDR2 (germline): LNHDA, SQIVND (reference sequence). V shed 2 bases and J shed 4 bases, with 18 bases lying between them. In DNA form, the CDR3 reads TGTGCCAGTAGTATAAGGTCGGCCAACATAGGTAAAAACATTCAGTACTTC. Translated, it gives CASSIRSANIGKNIQYF.

Many counts were recorded for this clonotype. The gene calls are TRBV2 and TRBJ2-7, with D maybe TRBD1 (6 bases). This CDR3 is built from 15 residues. Trimming took off 1 base at V and 4 bases at J, with 14 bases between the two ends. Germline V gene data show CDR1 as SNHLY and CDR2 as FYNNEI. CDR3 nucleotides: TGTGCCAGCAGTGAAGGGGGCAGGGGCTTTTACGAGCAGTACTTC. Its protein is CASSEGGRGFYEQYF.

With respect to this clonotype: It may be a read error: a sequence one base away is much more abundant. CDR3 in amino acids: CASSGARGGEQYF. In DNA, the CDR3 is TGTGCCAGCAGCGGGGCCAGGGGCGGCGAGCAGTACTTC. This chain links TRBV7-6 with TRBJ2-7; D perhaps matches TRBD1 (6 bases). The germline gives CDR1 SGHVS, CDR2 FNYEAQ. CDR3 length: 13 residues. Trimming shortened V by 5 bases and J by 6 bases, and 14 bases separated the two germline ends.

Concerning this clonotype: This could be a read error, since a much larger clone is one nucleotide away. This CDR3 fails to terminate in the conserved phenylalanine or tryptophan, so it likely reflects a read error. The chain carries TRBV6-1 and TRBJ1-2, with D maybe TRBD1 (6 bases). The CDR3 runs to 14 residues. V was shortened by 5 bases and J by 4 bases, with 14 bases between the two germline ends. Germline V gene sequence: CDR1 MNHNS, CDR2 SASEGT. The CDR3 nucleotides read TGTGCCAGCAGTCCCCCGGGACACGTCTATGGCTACACCTCC. It is translated as CASSPPGHVYGYTS.

There are a few counts of this clonotype. A much larger clone differs from this one at a single base, so this may be a read error. The chain employs TRBV20-1 and TRBJ2-1; tentative D call: TRBD2 (6 bases). From germline, CDR1 is DFQATT and CDR2 SNEGSKA (reference sequence). CDR3 length: 15 residues. The CDR3 loop is CCAEIGTDTNNEQFF. CDR3 bases: TGCTGTGCGGAAATCGGGACTGATACCAACAATGAGCAGTTCTTC.

At least ten counts were recorded for this clonotype. The chain uses TRBV7-9 and TRBJ2-3, with D possibly being TRBD1 or TRBD2 (5 bases each). Germline lookup yields CDR1 SEHNR and CDR2 FQNEAQ (reference sequence). V was pared by 0 bases and J by 3 bases, with 7 bases between. This CDR3 is built from 14 residues. Here the CDR3 DNA reads TGTGCCAGCAGCTTAGCGGGGGTTACAGATACGCAGTATTTT. Encoded protein: CASSLAGVTDTQYF.